Listed below are T cell receptor beta chains from one sample, sequenced in a study of cytomegalovirus exposure and HLA in healthy donors. TCRdb's copy holds only in-frame clones and misses some; the assay was immunoSEQ multiplex PCR. The repertoire holds 85,000 to 130,000 clones, with around 80% as singletons. Sequenced input: PBMCs. The source is a middle-aged woman in good health and CMV-seronegative. The CDR3 runs from the conserved cysteine through the conserved F or W. The D gene is left open where the match is weak. Size is stated for part of the rows, as once, few or many counts, or as a class when the clone is expanded.

v_gene	abundance	d_gene	j_gene	CDR3aa	CDR3nt
TRBV9	once	NA	TRBJ2-7	CATLTDYEQYF	TGTGCCACCCTCACTGATTACGAGCAGTACTTC
TRBV7-2	NA	NA	TRBJ2-7	CASSFYRRGPPSYEQYF	TGTGCCAGCAGCTTTTATCGAAGAGGGCCTCCTTCCTACGAGCAGTACTTC
TRBV6-5	NA	NA	TRBJ1-5	CASSFTALNQPQHF	TGTGCCAGCAGTTTCACCGCGCTTAATCAGCCCCAGCATTTT
TRBV5-5	NA	NA	TRBJ2-7	CASIHYYEQYF	TGTGCCAGCATACACTACTACGAGCAGTACTTC
TRBV7-9	NA	NA	TRBJ2-3	CASSLTESITDTQYF	TGTGCCAGCAGCTTAACGGAGAGTATCACAGATACGCAGTATTTT
TRBV6-5	once	TRBD1	TRBJ2-7	CASSYQQQGAEQYF	TGTGCCAGCAGTTACCAACAACAGGGGGCCGAGCAGTACTTC
TRBV6-1	NA	NA	TRBJ1-1	CASSERTENTEAFF	TGTGCCAGCAGTGAACGGACAGAGAACACTGAAGCTTTCTTT
TRBV7-9	NA	TRBD2	TRBJ2-3	CASSGGASGLTDTQYF	TGTGCCAGCAGCGGCGGGGCTAGCGGACTCACAGATACGCAGTATTTT
TRBV28	NA	TRBD1	TRBJ2-7	CATDRAPSYEQYF	TGTGCCACCGACAGGGCCCCCTCCTACGAGCAGTACTTC
TRBV27	NA	TRBD1	TRBJ2-7	CASRVTGAYEQYF	TGTGCCAGCAGGGTGACAGGGGCGTACGAGCAGTACTTC
TRBV7-3	NA	TRBD2	TRBJ2-7	CASSPVPGLALNEQYF	TGTGCCAGCAGCCCCGTCCCGGGACTAGCACTCAACGAGCAGTACTTC
TRBV7-2	NA	NA	TRBJ1-5	CASSLGPSSVGGPNQPQHF	TGTGCCAGCAGCTTAGGGCCCTCCAGCGTGGGGGGACCAAATCAGCCCCAGCATTTT
TRBV28	once	NA	TRBJ2-7	CASTKTLGDSAYEQYF	TGTGCCAGCACCAAAACATTAGGGGACTCCGCCTACGAGCAGTACTTC
TRBV5-1	NA	TRBD1	TRBJ1-1	CASSQPGQGLTEAFF	TGCGCCAGCAGCCAACCCGGACAGGGTTTAACTGAAGCTTTCTTT
TRBV25-1	few	TRBD2	TRBJ2-5	CAISEYWREGATPYF	TGTGCCATCAGTGAATATTGGCGGGAGGGAGCGACCCCGTACTTC
TRBV5-4	NA	TRBD2	TRBJ2-3	CASSLVTSGNYPISQYF	TGTGCCAGCAGCTTGGTAACTAGCGGGAACTACCCTATATCGCAGTATTTT
TRBV6-5	NA	TRBD1	TRBJ1-5	CASSYNYRGDQPQHF	TGTGCCAGCAGTTACAATTACAGGGGGGATCAGCCCCAGCATTTT
TRBV28	NA	NA	TRBJ2-7	CASSSQNRITYEQYF	TGTGCCAGCAGTTCGCAGAACAGGATCACCTACGAGCAGTACTTC
TRBV19	NA	TRBD2	TRBJ2-1	CASSIVLTSGNNEQFF	TGTGCCAGTAGTATAGTTTTAACTAGCGGGAACAATGAGCAGTTCTTC
TRBV7-9	NA	NA	TRBJ1-5	CASSLEGAQPQHF	TGTGCCAGCAGCTTAGAGGGAGCTCAGCCCCAGCATTTT
TRBV28	NA	TRBD1	TRBJ2-1	CASTKGGTGVNEQFF	TGTGCCAGCACCAAGGGGGGGACAGGGGTTAATGAGCAGTTCTTC
TRBV28	NA	NA	TRBJ2-5	CASRPTDNWETQYF	TGTGCCAGCAGGCCGACAGACAACTGGGAGACCCAGTACTTC
TRBV19	NA	NA	TRBJ1-5	CASSIQIDPAVPQHF	TGTGCCAGTAGTATTCAGATCGACCCAGCGGTGCCCCAGCATTTT
TRBV9	NA	TRBD1	TRBJ2-3	CASSASGTGRITDTQYF	TGTGCCAGCAGCGCATCCGGGACAGGGAGAATCACAGATACGCAGTATTTT